This T cell receptor (beta chain) was recorded in a study of lymphopenia after photon versus proton radiotherapy. Study-wide findings and caveats: Oligoclonal CD8+ Temra expansion after nadir drove photon patients' diversity drop.

Turning to this clone: Antigen specificity is unknown.

Germline CDR1 reads SEHNR; CDR2 reads FQNEAQ (reference sequence). This CDR3 has 16 residues. V lost 8 bases and J 4 bases, leaving 20 bases between the germline ends. Libraries were prepared by immunoSEQ multiplex PCR; TCRdb keeps only in-frame clonotypes and omits some of them. Among approximately 30,000 clones listed, 81% were seen once. The sequencing used peripheral blood, collected from a patient treated with photon-based radiotherapy. The sequence was obtained from a man aged 45-60 years with gastric cancer. The chain uses TRBV7-9 and TRBJ1-4; D gene uncertain. The CDR3 here is CASAFGISNFNEKLFF. DNA for the CDR3: TGTGCCAGCGCGTTCGGGATCTCGAACTTTAATGAAAAACTGTTTTTT.